This entry lists 5 T cell receptor beta chains sequenced from one sample in a study of radiation and T cells in renal cell carcinoma. TCRdb's table, derived via immunoSEQ multiplex PCR, lists solely in-frame clones and lacks some. The table includes roughly 120,000 clones, 82% detected once. Time point here: baseline pretreatment blood. Regarding treatment: 15 Gy SBRT to primary tumor, nephrectomy 4 weeks later. The sample was blood, taken from a patient whose treatment included radiotherapy and nephrectomy. Receptors originate from a woman in her sixties or seventies with renal cell carcinoma.

The gene calls are TRBV25-1 and TRBJ2-6, with a weak D call TRBD2 (6 bases). The CDR3 sequence is 15 residues long. The V gene lost 8 bases and the J gene lost 0 bases, with 11 bases spanning the gap. Germline CDR1 reads MGHDK; CDR2 reads SYGVNS. In DNA form, the CDR3 reads TGTGCCAGCGTGGGGGGAACCTCTGGGGCCAACGTCCTGACTTTC. This translates into CASVGGTSGANVLTF.

The rearrangement links TRBV27 to TRBJ2-7, with 10 bases matching TRBD1. The V and J ends lost 4 bases and 1 base, in that order; junction bases with no gene match: 4. The germline gives CDR1 MNHEY, CDR2 SMNVEV (reference sequence). The CDR3 is 15 amino acids. The CDR3 coding sequence is TGTGCCAGCAGTTATGGACAGGGGGTGTCCTACGAGCAGTACTTC. Amino acids: CASSYGQGVSYEQYF.

The chain recombines TRBV19 with TRBJ2-1; 11 bases are shared with TRBD2. CDR1 and CDR2 from the germline V gene are LNHDA and SQIVND (reference sequence). The length of the CDR3 is 15 residues. V lost 2 bases to trimming and J lost 5 bases; unmatched junction nucleotides: 2. CDR3 sequence (DNA): TGTGCCAGTAGTATACTAGCGGGGGGCCACAATGAGCAGTTCTTC. This gives the protein CASSILAGGHNEQFF.

V gene TRBV4-2 combines with J gene TRBJ1-4, with D unresolved. The CDR3 loop spans 16 amino acids. Trimming took 0 bases from V and 0 from J, leaving 8 bases between them. Germline V gene lookup returns CDR1 LGHNA and CDR2 YNFKEQ. The CDR3 nucleotides read TGTGCCAGCAGCCAAGATTGGGGTTCAACTAATGAAAAACTGTTTTTT. Translation gives CASSQDWGSTNEKLFF.

The count of this clone is one. This chain connects TRBV10-3 to TRBJ2-1; weak D call: TRBD2 (6 bases). With 3 bases removed from V and 0 bases from J, the gap between germline ends came to 9 bases. Germline V gives CDR1 ENHRY, CDR2 SYGVKD. CDR3 length: 15 residues. The DNA of the CDR3 is TGTGCCATCAGTGAAAAGACTAGCTCCTACAATGAGCAGTTCTTC. This sequence encodes CAISEKTSSYNEQFF.